Listed here are 6 T cell receptor beta chains from one sample, sequenced in a study of blood T cell repertoires in COVID-19. Here immunoSEQ multiplex PCR was the method, and the copy in TCRdb shows in-frame clones only, minus some. This sample yields a few hundred thousand clones, of which over 75% are seen a single time; roughly 2% belongs to the top ten. Sequenced input: peripheral blood. These receptors were obtained from a man younger than 40 who had recovered from COVID-19.

The chain uses TRBV2 and TRBJ1-6; 9 bases are a match to TRBD1. Unmatched junction bases numbered 8, after V lost 6 bases and J lost 14 bases. Germline V gene data show CDR1 as SNHLY and CDR2 as FYNNEI. The CDR3 runs to 13 residues. The CDR3 bases are TGTGCCAGCAGCGACGGGACAGGGACTTCCCTCCACTTT. Translated, it gives CASSDGTGTSLHF. Full variable domain (remainder filled in from reference TRBV2 and TRBJ1-6): EPEVTQTPSHQVTQMGQEVILRCVPISNHLYFYWYRQILGQKVEFLVSFYNNEISEKSEIFDDQFSVERPDGSNFTLKIRSTKLEDSAMYFCASSDGTGTSLHFGNGTRLTVT.

This chain connects TRBV7-8 to TRBJ2-7; 10 nucleotides agree with TRBD1. Germline loops: CDR1 SGHVS, CDR2 FQNEAQ. CDR3 length: 16 amino acids. The J segment lost 7 bases and the V segment lost 3 bases, leaving 12 bases of the junction unmatched. CDR3 DNA sequence: TGTGCCAGCAGCTTTCTCGCTCGACAGGGGGCCGGAGAGCAGTACTTC. This encodes CASSFLARQGAGEQYF.

The CDR3 is CASSQDLTSGGRGDTQYF. Written as DNA, the CDR3 is TGTGCCAGCAGCCAAGATTTGACTAGCGGGGGCCGGGGAGATACGCAGTATTTT. J is TRBJ2-3 and V is TRBV4-2, with TRBD2 matching 12 bases. Per the germline V gene, CDR1 is LGHNA and CDR2 is YNFKEQ. The V gene end was trimmed by 0 bases and the J gene end by 5 bases; junction bases not matched to a gene: 9. This CDR3 is 18 amino acids long.

The J gene is TRBJ2-3, the V gene TRBV5-1; unclear D gene. Germline assignment: CDR1 SGHRS and CDR2 YFSETQ. This CDR3 region has 13 residues. Trimming removed 0 bases at V and 4 bases at J, with 6 bases between. The CDR3 region is CASSLGRSDTQYF. The CDR3 bases are TGCGCCAGCAGCTTGGGCAGGTCAGATACGCAGTATTTT.

The rearrangement links TRBV7-3 to TRBJ2-1; D is unclear. The V gene lost 2 bases and the J gene lost 6 bases, with 14 bases spanning the gap. This CDR3 is built from 15 residues. Germline lookup yields CDR1 SGHTA and CDR2 FQGTGA. In nucleotides, the CDR3 is TGTGCCAGCAGCTTATGGGCAGAACCAGGCAATGAGCAGTTCTTC. Translating it yields CASSLWAEPGNEQFF.

The V call is TRBV5-4, the J call TRBJ1-4; D ambiguous. The CDR3 length is 18 residues. Germline V CDR1 and CDR2: SGHNT, YYREEE (reference sequence). V lost 2 bases and J lost 3, with 20 bases in between. The DNA of the CDR3 is TGTGCCAGCAGCTTCGTCGCTTGGACCAACGGGGCTAATGAAAAACTGTTTTTT. Protein sequence: CASSFVAWTNGANEKLFF.